These 25 T cell receptor beta chains originate from one sample sequenced in a study of blood T cell repertoires in COVID-19. Here immunoSEQ multiplex PCR was the method, and the copy in TCRdb shows in-frame clones only, minus some. Of more than 150,000 clones in the sample, about 90% are singletons; the top ten hold approximately 2.9%. Sequencing was performed on peripheral blood. Receptors were obtained from a man aged 55 to 70 with acute or convalescent COVID-19.

V and J are TRBV27 and TRBJ2-7, with 7 bases lining up with TRBD1. V was clipped by 3 bases and J by 2 bases; unmatched bases: 16. From germline, CDR1 is MNHEY and CDR2 SMNVEV (reference sequence). The CDR3 consists of 18 residues. The CDR3 bases are TGTGCCAGCAGTTTGGCCCCGGGACAGCCACCATTCACCTACGAGCAGTACTTC. It is translated as CASSLAPGQPPFTYEQYF.

The chain combines TRBV5-1 with TRBJ2-5; the match to TRBD1 covers 11 bases. The germline V gene encodes CDR1 SGHRS and CDR2 YFSETQ. This CDR3 spans 17 amino acids. V dropped 0 bases and J dropped 2; count of bases not matched to a gene: 6. The CDR3 DNA is TGCGCCAGCAGCTTGGACGGGACAGGGGGGCTACAAGAGACCCAGTACTTC. Residues: CASSLDGTGGLQETQYF.

This clone has only one observation. The chain uses TRBV5-6 and TRBJ2-1, with TRBD2 identical over 8 bases. Germline V gene data show CDR1 as SGHDT and CDR2 as YYEEEE. The junction had 8 bases not matched to a gene; V was cut back by 1 base and J by 8 bases. The CDR3 consists of 15 residues. The CDR3 DNA follows: TGTGCCAGCAGCTTGCTTAGCGGGGATTTAGATGAGCAGTTCTTC. Translation: CASSLLSGDLDEQFF.

This chain links TRBV4-1 with TRBJ1-2; 7 nucleotides line up with TRBD1. V lost 2 bases and J lost 6; bases outside the gene matches: 9. Germline loops: CDR1 MGHRA, CDR2 YSYEKL. CDR3 length: 15 residues. The CDR3 protein is CASSQYNRGADGYTF. DNA for the CDR3: TGCGCCAGCAGCCAATATAACAGGGGAGCGGATGGCTACACCTTC.

The gene calls are TRBV4-2 and TRBJ1-2; weak D call: TRBD1 (5 bases). The CDR3 is 17 residues long. The V end was cut by 4 bases, the J end by 2 bases, with 20 bases between. Germline V CDR1 and CDR2: LGHNA, YNFKEQ. The CDR3 sequence is CASSPERRGSPNYGYTF. In nucleotides, the CDR3 is TGTGCCAGCAGCCCCGAGAGAAGGGGCAGCCCCAACTATGGCTACACCTTC.

The chain joins TRBV6-1 to TRBJ1-2; D may be TRBD1 (5 bases). CDR3 size: 14 residues. CDR1 is MNHNS, CDR2 SASEGT, per germline. V was trimmed by 3 bases and J by 1 base, leaving 9 bases between them. The CDR3 DNA follows: TGTGCCAGCAGTGATTACAGGAGTAACTATGGCTACACCTTC. This gives the protein CASSDYRSNYGYTF.

The chain links TRBV27 to TRBJ1-1, with D possibly TRBD1 on 6 matching bases. Trimming shortened V by 5 bases and J by 7 bases, and 20 bases separated the two germline ends. The germline V gene encodes CDR1 MNHEY and CDR2 SMNVEV (reference sequence). The CDR3 sequence is 15 residues long. The chain's CDR3 is CASSTRDTGFHEAFF. DNA for the CDR3: TGTGCCAGCAGTACTCGGGACACGGGTTTCCATGAAGCTTTCTTT.

The chain joins TRBV24-1 to TRBJ2-1; 12 nucleotides match TRBD2. Germline V gene lookup returns CDR1 KGHDR and CDR2 SFDVKD. The CDR3 sequence is 18 residues long. The trim removed 1 base at V and 5 bases at J, leaving 8 bases unmatched. The CDR3 nucleotides read TGTGCCACCAGTGATTTTATAAGGACTAGCGGGAACCACAATGAGCAGTTCTTC. Amino acid sequence: CATSDFIRTSGNHNEQFF.

This clone has more than one count but fewer than ten. The chain couples TRBV30 to TRBJ1-2; 7 bases fit TRBD1. This CDR3 is built from 17 residues. CDR1 GTSNPN and CDR2 SVGIG come from the germline V gene (reference sequence). Trimming took 3 bases from V and 2 from J; bases not matched to a gene: 15. The chain's CDR3 is CAWRDSPRGRVNYGYTF. DNA for the CDR3: TGTGCCTGGAGGGATTCCCCTAGGGGGCGCGTAAACTATGGCTACACCTTC.

The chain links TRBV6-5 to TRBJ2-7; 7 bases map to TRBD1. This CDR3 has 13 amino acids. Trimming at V came to 9 bases and at J to 2 bases, leaving 7 bases not matched to a gene. CDR1 MNHEY and CDR2 SVGAGI come from the germline V gene. The CDR3 sequence is CASRTGPTYEQYF. DNA of the CDR3: TGTGCCAGTAGGACAGGACCTACCTACGAGCAGTACTTC.

The V and J genes are TRBV5-4 and TRBJ2-7, with 8 bases aligning to TRBD1. CDR1 is SGHNT, CDR2 YYREEE, per germline (reference sequence). The CDR3 length is 15 residues. The ends lost 0 bases at V and 5 bases at J; junction bases unmatched: 7. The CDR3 DNA sequence: TGTGCCAGCAGCTTGGACAGGGGGACGTTTAACGAGCAGTACTTC. Protein: CASSLDRGTFNEQYF.

This clone was recorded only once. The V gene is TRBV5-1, the J gene TRBJ2-7; TRBD2 aligns across 9 bases. The CDR3 is made up of 15 amino acids. With 2 bases clipped from V and 0 bases from J, the junction kept 3 bases outside the gene matches. The germline V gene encodes CDR1 SGHRS and CDR2 YFSETQ. The CDR3 region has the DNA TGCGCCAGCAGCTTTCAGCGGGGGGCCTCCTACGAGCAGTACTTC. Its translation: CASSFQRGASYEQYF.

The rearrangement joins TRBV7-9 to TRBJ1-3; the match to TRBD1 covers 8 bases. V lost 0 bases to trimming and J lost 4 bases; unmatched junction nucleotides: 2. The germline V gene encodes CDR1 SEHNR and CDR2 FQNEAQ (reference sequence). This CDR3 region has 15 residues. The CDR3 DNA sequence: TGTGCCAGCAGCTTAGCGACAGGGGTCGGAAACACCATATATTTT. It translates to CASSLATGVGNTIYF. Based on the CDR3 plus reference TRBV7-9 and TRBJ1-3, the full variable domain is DTGVSQNPRHKITKRGQNVTFRCDPISEHNRLYWYRQTLGQGPEFLTYFQNEAQLEKSRLLSDRFSAERPKGSFSTLEIQRTEQGDSAMYLCASSLATGVGNTIYFGEGSWLTVV.

The chain has TRBV5-1 and TRBJ1-1; D is perhaps TRBD1 (5 bases). Trimming took off 4 bases at V and 1 base at J, with 11 bases between the two ends. CDR1 is SGHRS and CDR2 is YFSETQ in the germline V gene. CDR3 length: 14 amino acids. CDR3: CASSPDIGNTEAFF. As DNA, the CDR3 is TGCGCCAGCAGCCCGGACATTGGGAACACTGAAGCTTTCTTT.

The genes are TRBV13 and TRBJ1-1, with no clear D. CDR1 and CDR2 from the germline V gene are PRHDT and FYEKMQ (reference sequence). The V and J ends lost 2 bases and 1 base respectively, with 11 bases between them. The CDR3 runs to 15 residues. The CDR3 coding sequence is TGTGCCAGCAGCTTATTTCGAGGTGGGAACACTGAAGCTTTCTTT. Amino acids: CASSLFRGGNTEAFF.

The chain combines TRBV5-1 with TRBJ2-1; TRBD2 is a possible D gene (6 bases). The CDR3 totals 14 residues. Germline values: CDR1 SGHRS, CDR2 YFSETQ. V lost 0 bases and J 5 bases, leaving 9 bases between the germline ends. CDR3 bases: TGCGCCAGCAGCTTGGCCGGAGGGGACAATGAGCAGTTCTTC. Protein: CASSLAGGDNEQFF.

The V and J genes are TRBV10-1 and TRBJ1-6; D may be TRBD1 (5 bases). The CDR3 contains 14 residues. The germline V gene encodes CDR1 WNHNN and CDR2 SYGVQD (reference sequence). V was shortened by 4 bases and J by 9 bases, with 13 bases between the two germline ends. The CDR3 DNA follows: TGCGCCAGCAGTGTCGGCAAGGGGTCTTCACCCCTCCACTTT. Protein sequence: CASSVGKGSSPLHF.

The chain combines TRBV7-8 with TRBJ2-3; TRBD2 might be the D (6 bases). The CDR3 totals 13 residues. V lost 7 bases to trimming and J lost 9 bases, with 17 bases between them. The germline V gene has CDR1 SGHVS and CDR2 FQNEAQ. In DNA, the CDR3 is TGTGCCAGCACCCCCGGGGGAGAGAAGACGCAGTATTTT. This sequence encodes CASTPGGEKTQYF.

This chain links TRBV5-1 with TRBJ1-1; TRBD1 agrees at 7 bases. Germline loops: CDR1 SGHRS, CDR2 YFSETQ. With V trimmed by 4 bases and J by 0 bases, 6 bases remained unmatched. There are 15 residues in the CDR3. The CDR3, as DNA: TGCGCCAGCAGCGCCTACAGGGGCGTGAACACTGAAGCTTTCTTT. It codes for CASSAYRGVNTEAFF.

The rearrangement links TRBV12-3 or TRBV12-4 to TRBJ1-6, with D hard to call. The CDR3 extends over 13 amino acids. V was cut by 2 bases and J by 10 bases, with 9 bases left in between. The CDR3 DNA reads as TGTGCCAGCAGTTTAAGCCGCCGGTCACCCCTCCACTTT. The encoded protein is CASSLSRRSPLHF.

The genes are TRBV12-3 or TRBV12-4 and TRBJ2-1; D gene unclear. The V and J ends lost 2 bases and 7 bases respectively, with 9 bases between them. This CDR3 region has 13 residues. CDR3 in DNA: TGTGCCAGCAGTTTACTCTCCGTAAATGAGCAGTTCTTC. Its protein is CASSLLSVNEQFF.

The J gene is TRBJ2-1, the V gene TRBV7-9, with D uncertain. The ends were cut back, 2 bases at V and 9 bases at J, with 11 bases in the middle. This CDR3 comprises 13 residues. Per germline, CDR1 SEHNR and CDR2 FQNEAQ (reference sequence). The CDR3 nucleotides are TGTGCCAGCAGCTTACAGCGATTGTTTGAGCAGTTCTTC. The encoded protein is CASSLQRLFEQFF.

The chain uses TRBV7-9 and TRBJ1-5; 7 bases are shared with TRBD1. V was pared by 5 bases and J by 9 bases, with 13 bases of the junction left unmatched. This CDR3 contains 15 residues. The germline CDR1 and CDR2 sequences are SEHNR and FQNEAQ (reference sequence). The CDR3 here is CASSVDRARLSPQHF. DNA for the CDR3: TGTGCCAGCAGCGTCGACAGGGCTCGGCTCTCGCCCCAGCATTTT.

The CDR3 nucleotides read TGTGCCAGCAGTTTGGGGCAGGGGTATGGCTACACCTTC. Translating gives CASSLGQGYGYTF. V is TRBV27 and J is TRBJ1-2; D is possibly TRBD1 (6 bases). Germline V gene data show CDR1 as MNHEY and CDR2 as SMNVEV (reference sequence). The V and J ends lost 3 bases and 5 bases respectively, with 10 bases between them. CDR3 length: 13 amino acids.

J is TRBJ2-7 and V is TRBV5-1, with D tentatively TRBD2 (6 bases). The CDR3 consists of 14 residues. The germline V and J ends were trimmed by 2 bases and 3 bases, with 12 bases remaining between them. Germline CDR1 is SGHRS and CDR2 is YFSETQ. The chain's CDR3 is CASSFSGVGYEQYF. The CDR3 coding sequence is TGCGCCAGCAGCTTTTCGGGGGTGGGCTACGAGCAGTACTTC.